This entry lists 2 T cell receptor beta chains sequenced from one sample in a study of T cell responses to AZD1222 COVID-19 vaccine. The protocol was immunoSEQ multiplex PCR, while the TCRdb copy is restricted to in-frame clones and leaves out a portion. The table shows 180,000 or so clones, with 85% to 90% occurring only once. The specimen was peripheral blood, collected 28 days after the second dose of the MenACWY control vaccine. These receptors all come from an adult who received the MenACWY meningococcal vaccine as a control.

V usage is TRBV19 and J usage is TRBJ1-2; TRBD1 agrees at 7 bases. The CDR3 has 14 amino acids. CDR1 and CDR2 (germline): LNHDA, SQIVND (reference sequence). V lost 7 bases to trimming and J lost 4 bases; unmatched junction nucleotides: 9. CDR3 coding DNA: TGTGCCAGTATTAATACCGGGACAGTCTATGGCTACACCTTC. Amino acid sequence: CASINTGTVYGYTF.

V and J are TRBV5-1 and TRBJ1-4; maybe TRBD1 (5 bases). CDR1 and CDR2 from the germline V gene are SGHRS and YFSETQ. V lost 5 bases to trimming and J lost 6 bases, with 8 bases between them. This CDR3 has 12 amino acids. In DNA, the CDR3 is TGCGCCAGCAGGGGGACGGATGAAAAACTGTTTTTT. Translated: CASRGTDEKLFF.